This T cell receptor (beta chain) is drawn from a study of blood T cell repertoires in COVID-19. Study summary: Both acute and convalescent COVID-19 samples were obtained from the United States, Italy and Spain. PBMCs, B-cell-depleted T cells, or T cells provided the cDNA or gDNA that made up the material.

Residents of about two dozen US areas, aged about 18 to 89 years, made up the participants. Germline V gene sequence: CDR1 KGHSH, CDR2 LQKENI. The CDR3 covers 16 residues. Trimming cost V 3 bases and J 0 bases; bases outside gene matches: 5. Original analysis: Amplification from reference gene primers served as the basis for estimated nucleated cell counts. The data were produced by immunoSEQ multiplex PCR, yet TCRdb's version contains in-frame clones alone and is incomplete. The DNA gave D and trimming, while V, J and clone size come from that table. Found here are about 300,000 clones, 86% of them singletons; the top ten hold about 2.7%.

This receptor was obtained from a woman aged 18-29 years who had recovered from COVID-19. This chain joins TRBV18 and TRBJ2-7; 10 nucleotides match TRBD2. Source material: PBMCs or T cells enriched from blood (not recorded which). The CDR3 spells CASSPSLAGISYEQYF. DNA for the CDR3: TGTGCCAGCTCACCGTCACTAGCGGGAATCTCCTACGAGCAGTACTTC. The full variable domain, with the rest looked up from reference TRBV18 and TRBJ2-7, is NAGVMQNPRHLVRRRGQEARLRCSPMKGHSHVYWYRQLPEEGLKFMVYLQKENIIDESGMPKERFSAEFPKEGPSILRIQQVVRGDSAAYFCASSPSLAGISYEQYFGPGTRLTVT.